The 23 T cell receptor beta chains below were found in one sample sequenced in a study of Ad26.COV2.S vaccination and SARS-CoV-2 variants. The treatment denotes: 15 to 20 received Ad26.COV2.S at low or high dose, single or two shots; 5 received placebo; per-sample allocation not given. Samples were taken on day 63 after the first vaccine or placebo injection. The assay was immunoSEQ multiplex PCR, and TCRdb's table has in-frame clones only and misses some. The sample holds hundreds of thousands of clones; more than 75% are singletons and the top ten take 3.4%. The source was peripheral blood, collected in a trial of Ad26.COV2.S vaccine versus placebo. The receptors were sampled from a person aged 18-60 years who received the Ad26.COV2.S COVID-19 vaccine or a placebo.

The gene calls are TRBV5-1 and TRBJ2-1; perhaps TRBD2 as D (6 bases). Germline CDR1 SGHRS, CDR2 YFSETQ. The germline V and J ends were trimmed by 3 bases and 1 base, with 17 bases remaining between them. There are 17 residues in the CDR3. CDR3 sequence: CASSYNRIRGSYNEQFF. CDR3 nucleotides: TGCGCCAGCAGCTACAACAGAATCCGGGGGTCCTACAATGAGCAGTTCTTC.

V usage is TRBV12-3 or TRBV12-4 and J usage is TRBJ2-5; D remains ambiguous. Trimming left V 1 base short and J 1 base short, with 4 bases between. The CDR3 covers 13 residues. The CDR3 DNA reads as TGTGCCAGCAGTTTAGACACCCAAGAGACCCAGTACTTC. Protein product: CASSLDTQETQYF.

The gene calls are TRBV12-3 or TRBV12-4 and TRBJ2-7, with D uncertain. The CDR3 loop spans 13 amino acids. The ends were cut back, 4 bases at V and 8 bases at J, with 15 bases in the middle. CDR3 in amino acids: CASSSQDNTKQYF. CDR3 bases: TGTGCCAGCAGTTCCCAAGATAATACGAAGCAGTACTTC.

This chain links TRBV30 with TRBJ2-7; 7 nucleotides match TRBD1. V was pared by 0 bases and J by 0 bases, with 8 bases of the junction left unmatched. CDR1 is GTSNPN and CDR2 is SVGIG in the germline V gene (reference sequence). The CDR3 has 16 amino acids. The CDR3 sequence: CAWSVPSGTVSYEQYF. The CDR3 nucleotides are TGTGCCTGGAGTGTACCTTCCGGGACAGTCTCCTACGAGCAGTACTTC.

This clone has only a few counts. The rearrangement joins TRBV10-1 to TRBJ2-7; D uncertain. Germline V gives CDR1 WNHNN, CDR2 SYGVQD (reference sequence). The CDR3 spans 15 residues. The V end was cut by 3 bases, the J end by 5 bases, with 17 bases between. CDR3 DNA: TGCGCCAGCAGTGATTGGGGTTCTGCCCTCAACGAGCAGTACTTC. Residues: CASSDWGSALNEQYF.

The chain employs TRBV19 and TRBJ1-5; maybe TRBD1 (6 bases). The CDR3 length is 14 residues. Trimming pared 0 bases from V and 7 bases from J, leaving 10 bases between. In germline, CDR1 is LNHDA, CDR2 SQIVND (reference sequence). CDR3 bases: TGTGCCAGTAGTATAGACAGGGGCGGACAGCCCCAGCATTTT. This codes for CASSIDRGGQPQHF.

The chain combines TRBV3-1 (or the pseudogene TRBV3-2) with TRBJ1-1, with D unresolved. Trimming removed 4 bases from V and 2 bases from J, with 5 bases in between. CDR1 and CDR2 from the germline V gene are LGHDT and YNNKEL (reference sequence). The CDR3 is 12 residues long. CDR3 protein: CASSLGNTEAFF. For the CDR3, the DNA is TGTGCCAGCAGCCTTGGCAACACTGAAGCTTTCTTT.

V is TRBV5-1 and J is TRBJ2-3; weak D call: TRBD1 (6 bases). This CDR3 is built from 13 residues. V lost 4 bases to trimming and J lost 3 bases, with 9 bases between them. Germline V gene lookup returns CDR1 SGHRS and CDR2 YFSETQ. The CDR3 sequence: CASSHQGTDTQYF. CDR3 DNA sequence: TGCGCCAGCAGCCACCAGGGGACAGATACGCAGTATTTT. The whole variable domain, filled in from reference TRBV5-1 and TRBJ2-3, reads KAGVTQTPRYLIKTRGQQVTLSCSPISGHRSVSWYQQTPGQGLQFLFEYFSETQRNKGNFPGRFSGRQFSNSRSEMNVSTLELGDSALYLCASSHQGTDTQYFGPGTRLTVL.

This sequence joins TRBV19 and TRBJ1-5; 11 positions match TRBD1. Germline values: CDR1 LNHDA, CDR2 SQIVND (reference sequence). This CDR3 is built from 13 residues. V trimming: 8 bases; J trimming: 6 bases; junction bases outside the gene matches: 3. CDR3 sequence (DNA): TGTGCCAGTGGACAGGGGGCTCGTCAGCCCCAGCATTTT. This translates into CASGQGARQPQHF.

The rearrangement uses TRBV19 and TRBJ1-1, with D maybe TRBD1 (5 bases). The germline CDR1 and CDR2 sequences are LNHDA and SQIVND (reference sequence). The ends were cut back, 5 bases at V and 5 bases at J, with 27 bases in the middle. The CDR3 contains 18 residues. CDR3 coding DNA: TGTGCCAGTAGTCCGACACGTTGGCAGGGCTCCCCGGGGACTGAAGCTTTCTTT. Translated, it gives CASSPTRWQGSPGTEAFF.

The rearrangement uses TRBV2 and TRBJ2-5; D remains unclear. The CDR3 is 10 residues long. V lost 5 bases and J 7 bases, leaving 5 bases between the germline ends. Germline-derived CDR1 and CDR2 are SNHLY and FYNNEI. CDR3 protein: CASSWGTQYF. The DNA of the CDR3 is TGTGCCAGCAGTTGGGGGACCCAGTACTTC.

The chain has TRBV2 and TRBJ1-1, with TRBD1 matching over 8 bases. The CDR3 has 12 amino acids. The V gene end was trimmed by 6 bases and the J gene end by 8 bases; junction bases not matched to a gene: 5. Germline CDR1 SNHLY, CDR2 FYNNEI. CDR3 loop: CASRGTGPEAFF. The CDR3 nucleotides are TGTGCCAGCAGGGGGACAGGCCCCGAAGCTTTCTTT. Complete variable domain (other parts from reference TRBV2 and TRBJ1-1): EPEVTQTPSHQVTQMGQEVILRCVPISNHLYFYWYRQILGQKVEFLVSFYNNEISEKSEIFDDQFSVERPDGSNFTLKIRSTKLEDSAMYFCASRGTGPEAFFGQGTRLTVV.

CDR3 nucleotide sequence: TGCAGCGGCGGGCCGGAGGGGGGAAGGGATACGCAGTATTTT. It is translated as CSGGPEGGRDTQYF. This rearrangement joins TRBV29-1 to TRBJ2-3; either TRBD1 or TRBD2 may fit D (6 bases each). The germline V gene encodes CDR1 SQVTM and CDR2 ANQGSEA. V lost 7 bases and J 6 bases, leaving 20 bases between the germline ends. There are 14 residues in the CDR3.

This clone was observed once. The chain is built from TRBV30 and TRBJ2-1, with TRBD1 identical over 9 bases. There are 14 residues in the CDR3. The V gene's germline CDR1 is GTSNPN and CDR2 SVGIG (reference sequence). Trimming took 3 bases from V and 7 from J; bases not matched to a gene: 7. CDR3 amino acids: CAWSRDRVWNEQFF. The DNA for the CDR3 is TGTGCCTGGAGCCGGGACAGGGTTTGGAATGAGCAGTTCTTC.

The chain carries TRBV7-2 and TRBJ2-7; D is possibly TRBD1 (5 bases). Trimming took off 4 bases at V and 4 bases at J, with 20 bases between the two ends. Looked up from germline, CDR1 is SGHTA and CDR2 is FQGNSA. The CDR3 length is 16 residues. The CDR3 sequence is CASSSNGAGPPYEQYF. The CDR3 DNA reads as TGTGCCAGCAGCTCAAATGGGGCAGGTCCTCCTTACGAGCAGTACTTC.

The V call is TRBV5-4, the J call TRBJ1-1, with 7 bases fitting TRBD1. The germline gives CDR1 SGHNT, CDR2 YYREEE (reference sequence). The CDR3 extends over 12 amino acids. With 3 bases clipped from V and 7 bases from J, the junction kept 3 bases outside the gene matches. Here the CDR3 DNA reads TGTGCCAGCAGCTCTGGGACAGTTGAAGCTTTCTTT. It translates to CASSSGTVEAFF.

This clone was seen only a few times. The CDR3 DNA reads TGCGCCAGCAGCCAGACACCGGGACCCACCTACGAGCAGTACTTC. This gives the protein CASSQTPGPTYEQYF. The V and J genes are TRBV4-1 and TRBJ2-7; D may be TRBD1 or TRBD2 (5 bases each). Trimming removed 3 bases from V and 2 bases from J, with 14 bases in between. Germline CDR1 is MGHRA and CDR2 is YSYEKL. CDR3 size: 15 residues.

The chain is built from TRBV19 and TRBJ1-6; D not resolved. V was trimmed by 3 bases and J by 10 bases, leaving 13 bases between them. The length of the CDR3 is 14 residues. Germline CDR1 reads LNHDA; CDR2 reads SQIVND (reference sequence). CDR3 sequence (DNA): TGTGCCAGTAGTATTGCCCAGGCGGAGTCACCCCTCCACTTT. Amino acids: CASSIAQAESPLHF.

The chain joins TRBV28 to TRBJ2-3; D gene ambiguous. The germline gives CDR1 MDHEN, CDR2 SYDVKM. CDR3 size: 12 residues. Trimming cost V 7 bases and J 5 bases, with 10 bases left between them. CDR3 loop: CASIGQLDTQYF. CDR3 in DNA: TGTGCCAGCATAGGCCAGTTAGATACGCAGTATTTT.

This chain joins TRBV9 and TRBJ2-2; D remains unclear. The ends were cut back, 3 bases at V and 1 base at J, with 13 bases in the middle. The CDR3 runs 16 residues. Germline-derived CDR1 and CDR2 are SGDLS and YYNGEE. The CDR3 reads CASSASLGRNTGELFF. CDR3 DNA sequence: TGTGCCAGCAGCGCCTCTCTAGGCAGGAACACCGGGGAGCTGTTTTTT.

In this sample, this clone turned up a few times. This rearrangement joins TRBV30 to TRBJ1-1; D gene uncertain. Germline lookup yields CDR1 GTSNPN and CDR2 SVGIG (reference sequence). Trimming removed 6 bases at V and 1 base at J, with 9 bases between. CDR3 size: 12 residues. CDR3 bases: TGTGCCTGTACAGATAGGAACACTGAAGCTTTCTTT. Translation: CACTDRNTEAFF.

As concerns this clone: The sample contains more than one DNA sequence encoding this CDR3. J is TRBJ1-2 and V is TRBV20-1; D uncertain. CDR3 size: 10 residues. V was clipped by 6 bases and J by 2 bases, with 4 bases between them. Germline CDR1 reads DFQATT; CDR2 reads SNEGSKA (reference sequence). In nucleotides, the CDR3 is TGCAGTGCCCGGAACTATGGCTACACCTTC. This encodes CSARNYGYTF.

The chain couples TRBV27 to TRBJ2-1; unclear D gene. The CDR3 consists of 12 residues. The V gene's germline CDR1 is MNHEY and CDR2 SMNVEV (reference sequence). V was shortened by 6 bases and J by 4 bases, with 7 bases between the two germline ends. The CDR3 protein is CASSSIYNEQFF. The CDR3 bases are TGTGCCAGCAGCTCGATATACAATGAGCAGTTCTTC.